The 9 T cell receptor beta chains given below trace back to one sample, sequenced in a study of T cells in Graves' hyperthyroidism and ophthalmopathy. Amplification of TCR beta CDR3 regions was performed using RNA transcripts as template. The HTBI primer set was used in a first-round RT-PCR of the TCR CDR3. MiXCR, applied by TCRdb to the multiplex PCR reads, yields one record per CDR3 protein. The data contain hundreds of thousands of distinct CDR3 sequences, roughly 46% of them singletons. The sequencing input was peripheral blood or thyroid tissue (not recorded which). These receptors came from a woman aged 18 to 35 with Graves' hyperthyroidism.

The rearrangement joins TRBV7-9 to TRBJ1-1; unclear D gene. CDR3 length: 13 amino acids. Trimming stripped 5 bases from V and 3 bases from J, with 10 bases between. Germline V gives CDR1 SEHNR, CDR2 FQNEAQ (reference sequence). CDR3 sequence (DNA): TGTGCCAGCAGCCAAGATTGGGACACTGAAGCTTTCTTT. This encodes CASSQDWDTEAFF.

The V and J genes are TRBV2 and TRBJ2-5; D assignment may be TRBD1 or TRBD2 (5 bases each). The V and J ends lost 4 bases and 4 bases respectively, with 16 bases between them. The CDR3 has 15 amino acids. CDR1 is SNHLY and CDR2 is FYNNEI in the germline V gene. CDR3 loop: CASSVTAGTRETQYF. CDR3 nucleotides: TGTGCCAGCAGTGTAACTGCCGGGACGCGAGAGACCCAGTACTTC.

The J gene is TRBJ1-4, the V gene TRBV20-1; D is possibly TRBD1 (6 bases). Between the trimmed V and J ends, which lost 5 bases and 8 bases, there was a span of 15 bases. The CDR3 contains 13 residues. The germline CDR1 and CDR2 sequences are DFQATT and SNEGSKA (reference sequence). CDR3 amino acids: CSAGPGETEKLFF. CDR3 sequence (DNA): TGCAGTGCTGGGCCAGGGGAGACCGAAAAACTGTTTTTT.

J is TRBJ1-1 and V is TRBV9; D call uncertain. CDR1 is SGDLS, CDR2 YYNGEE, per germline. The CDR3 is 14 amino acids. Trimming stripped 3 bases from V and 5 bases from J, with 14 bases between. The DNA of the CDR3 is TGTGCCAGCAGCGCTGTCCAGGCCAGTACTGAAGCTTTCTTT. Amino acids: CASSAVQASTEAFF. The full variable domain, with the rest looked up from reference TRBV9 and TRBJ1-1, is DSGVTQTPKHLITATGQRVTLRCSPRSGDLSVYWYQQSLDQGLQFLIQYYNGEERAKGNILERFSAQQFPDLHSELNLSSLELGDSALYFCASSAVQASTEAFFGQGTRLTVV.

To note about this clonotype: Compared with germline, one end of the junction differs, possibly owing to a read error. The chain has TRBV7-9 and TRBJ1-3; 7 nucleotides align to TRBD1. Looked up from germline, CDR1 is SEHNR and CDR2 is FQNEAQ (reference sequence). This CDR3 spans 16 amino acids. DNA of the CDR3: TGCGCCAGCAGCCAGGCCCTACAGGGGCTCGGAAACACCATATATTTT. Translated, it gives CASSQALQGLGNTIYF.

The chain joins TRBV7-2 to TRBJ2-5, with a weak D call TRBD1 (5 bases). Germline V CDR1 and CDR2: SGHTA, FQGNSA. The CDR3 totals 16 residues. Deletions cut 2 bases from V and 0 bases from J, with 13 bases between. CDR3 DNA: TGTGCCAGCAGCTTAACCGGACATTCGTACCAAGAGACCCAGTACTTC. Translating it yields CASSLTGHSYQETQYF.

Of note for this clonotype: Since a much larger clone is just one base distant, this may be a read error. This sequence joins TRBV7-6 and TRBJ1-1; D remains ambiguous. CDR1 is SGHVS, CDR2 FNYEAQ, per germline. The CDR3 runs 13 residues. The CDR3 coding sequence is TGTGCCGGCAGCTTTTTGGTGAACACTGAAGCTTTCTTT. It is translated as CAGSFLVNTEAFF.

The rearrangement links TRBV20-1 to TRBJ2-7; TRBD1 or TRBD2 may be the D gene (5 bases each). The CDR3 runs 14 residues. Trimming removed 0 bases from V and 3 bases from J, with 12 bases in between. From germline, CDR1 is DFQATT and CDR2 SNEGSKA (reference sequence). CDR3 in amino acids: CSARELGTGYEQYF. Written as DNA, the CDR3 is TGCAGTGCTAGAGAACTGGGGACGGGCTACGAGCAGTACTTC.

Comment on this clonotype: A much more abundant neighbour one base away suggests this may be a read error. V gene TRBV10-3 combines with J gene TRBJ2-5; D remains unclear. In germline, CDR1 is ENHRY, CDR2 SYGVKD. The CDR3 totals 12 residues. The CDR3 bases are TGTGCCATCAGTGACACCCAAGAGACCCAGTGCTTC. As protein: CAISDTQETQCF.